These 8 T cell receptor beta chains were all obtained from the same sample, sequenced in a study of PD-L1 blockade in urothelial cancer. Time point denoted: pretreatment peripheral blood. The assay was immunoSEQ multiplex PCR, and TCRdb's table has in-frame clones only and misses some. Of about 74,000 clones in the sample, roughly 90% are singletons; the top ten hold approximately 4.5%. Source: PBMCs, taken around atezolizumab (anti-PD-L1) treatment. The receptors shown here come from a man in his 70s with urothelial cancer.

V usage is TRBV6-6 and J usage is TRBJ2-1; the match to TRBD2 covers 13 bases. CDR3 length: 13 residues. The germline V gene has CDR1 MNHNY and CDR2 SVGAGI (reference sequence). V lost 10 bases and J lost 9; bases outside the gene matches: 6. The CDR3 here is CATTGLAGPEQFF. CDR3 coding DNA: TGTGCCACCACGGGACTAGCGGGACCTGAGCAGTTCTTC.

The chain links TRBV6-5 to TRBJ2-7; D remains ambiguous. The CDR3 has 14 residues. The germline CDR1 and CDR2 sequences are MNHEY and SVGAGI. V lost 0 bases to trimming and J lost 0 bases, with 6 bases between them. The CDR3 region is CASSYSTHSYEQYF. CDR3 sequence (DNA): TGTGCCAGCAGTTACTCGACACACTCCTACGAGCAGTACTTC.

V is TRBV29-1 and J is TRBJ2-7, with 8 positions matching TRBD2. The CDR3 is made up of 14 amino acids. CDR1 is SQVTM and CDR2 is ANQGSEA in the germline V gene. Trimming cost V 2 bases and J 0 bases; bases outside gene matches: 3. The CDR3 coding sequence is TGCAGCGTTGAATTGGGGACTAGCTCCTACGAGCAGTACTTC. It yields the protein CSVELGTSSYEQYF.

The chain carries TRBV5-5 and TRBJ2-7; a possible D gene is TRBD1 (6 bases). V was pared by 4 bases and J by 0 bases, with 14 bases between. Germline CDR1 SGHKS, CDR2 YYEKEE (reference sequence). The CDR3 is 15 amino acids. The CDR3 DNA is TGTGCCAGCAGCCCGGAGGACAGATTCTCCTACGAGCAGTACTTC. This gives the protein CASSPEDRFSYEQYF. Full variable domain (rest looked up from reference TRBV5-5 and TRBJ2-7): DAGVTQSPTHLIKTRGQQVTLRCSPISGHKSVSWYQQVLGQGPQFIFQYYEKEERGRGNFPDRFSARQFPNYSSELNVNALLLGDSALYLCASSPEDRFSYEQYFGPGTRLTVT.

The rearrangement uses TRBV7-2 and TRBJ2-5, with D possibly matching TRBD2 (5 bases). V lost 2 bases, J lost 5 bases, and 12 bases lay in between. The CDR3 runs to 14 residues. CDR1 and CDR2 from the germline V gene are SGHTA and FQGNSA. The CDR3 DNA sequence: TGTGCCAGCAGCTTATATCGGGGTGCGGAGACCCAGTACTTC. Its protein is CASSLYRGAETQYF.

This clone was found a few times. This chain uses TRBV19 with TRBJ1-5; 7 bases align to TRBD1. The CDR3 is 15 residues long. Germline trimming cut 4 bases from V and 3 bases from J; bases unmatched to any gene: 6. CDR1 LNHDA and CDR2 SQIVND come from the germline V gene (reference sequence). The CDR3 region has the DNA TGTGCCAGTAGTACCCGGACAGGATCCAATCAGCCCCAGCATTTT. Translation gives CASSTRTGSNQPQHF.

The rearrangement joins TRBV11-1 to TRBJ2-3; 10 bases map to TRBD1. J was trimmed by 4 bases and V by 5 bases; bases with no gene match: 3. Germline CDR1 reads SGHAT; CDR2 reads FQDESV (reference sequence). The CDR3 has 14 amino acids. In nucleotides, the CDR3 is TGTGCCAGCAGCCTAGGACAGGGGGCAGATACGCAGTATTTT. Translated, it gives CASSLGQGADTQYF.

The rearrangement joins TRBV28 to TRBJ1-2; 8 nucleotides line up with TRBD1. The CDR3 totals 13 residues. The junction had 7 bases not matched to a gene; V was cut back by 6 bases and J by 7 bases. Germline V gene lookup returns CDR1 MDHEN and CDR2 SYDVKM. The CDR3 reads CASRLTGGGGYTF. The CDR3 DNA sequence: TGTGCCAGCAGGCTTACAGGGGGAGGTGGCTACACCTTC.